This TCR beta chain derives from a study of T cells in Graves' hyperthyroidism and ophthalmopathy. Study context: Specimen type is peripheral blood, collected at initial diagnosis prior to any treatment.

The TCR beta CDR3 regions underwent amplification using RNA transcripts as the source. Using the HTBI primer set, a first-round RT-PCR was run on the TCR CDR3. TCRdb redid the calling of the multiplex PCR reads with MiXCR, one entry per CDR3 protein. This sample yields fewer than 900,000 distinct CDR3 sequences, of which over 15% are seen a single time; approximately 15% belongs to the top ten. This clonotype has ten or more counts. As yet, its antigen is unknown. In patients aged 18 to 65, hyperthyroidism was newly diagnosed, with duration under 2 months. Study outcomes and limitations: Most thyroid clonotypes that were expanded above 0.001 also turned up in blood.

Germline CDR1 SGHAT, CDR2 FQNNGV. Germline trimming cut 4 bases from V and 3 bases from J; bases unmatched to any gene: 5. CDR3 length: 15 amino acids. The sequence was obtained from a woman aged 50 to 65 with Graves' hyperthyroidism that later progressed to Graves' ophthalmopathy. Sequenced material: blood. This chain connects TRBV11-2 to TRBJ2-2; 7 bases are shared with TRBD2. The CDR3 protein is CASSSPRGYTGELFF. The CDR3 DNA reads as TGTGCCAGCAGCTCCCCGCGGGGGTACACCGGGGAGCTGTTTTTT. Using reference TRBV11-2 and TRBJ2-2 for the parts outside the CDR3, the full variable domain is EAGVAQSPRYKIIEKRQSVAFWCNPISGHATLYWYQQILGQGPKLLIQFQNNGVVDDSQLPKDRFSAERLKGVDSTLKIQPAKLEDSAVYLCASSSPRGYTGELFFGEGSRLTVL.